This record concerns one T cell receptor (beta chain) sequence. The data stem from a study of graft-versus-host responses after intestinal transplantation. On the study more broadly: Each patient got anti-thymocyte globulin induction, then tacrolimus and steroids for roughly 3 years. Broader study findings: With peak circulating GvH clone levels came an association with early post-transplant HvG declines.

Produced via immunoSEQ multiplex PCR; TCRdb's table is partial and in-frame only. In the table there are thousands of clones, about 33% of which are singletons. This CDR3 has 16 amino acids. V lost 5 bases, J lost 12 bases, and 17 bases stayed unmatched. Germline assignment: CDR1 SEHNR and CDR2 FQNEAQ (reference sequence). The authors combined roughly 200,000 CFSE-labeled responder cells with roughly 200,000 irradiated, violet-dye-labeled stimulator cells in plates. Sequenced material: alloreactive CD8+ T cells from a mixed lymphocyte reaction culture, taken before transplantation. Regarding subset: CFSE-low proliferating T cells sorted from roughly 6-day pre-transplant mixed lymphocyte reaction (GvH or HvG direction). This receptor was obtained from a human patient who was an organ donor for intestinal transplantation. This chain uses TRBV7-9 with TRBJ2-1; 9 bases map to TRBD2. Written as DNA, the CDR3 is TGTGCCAGCAGCCCCCCTAGTAGCGGGGGCACCAGGGGGCAGTTCTTC. The encoded protein is CASSPPSSGGTRGQFF.